This T cell receptor beta chain was recovered during a study of blood T cell repertoires in COVID-19. Looking at the study overall: Some COVID-19 samples were acute and others convalescent; all came from the United States, Italy and Spain. T cells, B-cell-depleted T cells, or PBMCs provided the cDNA or gDNA that served as material.

Methods used by the authors: Counts of nucleated cells, estimated from reference gene primer amplification, were obtained. Libraries were prepared by immunoSEQ multiplex PCR; TCRdb keeps only in-frame clonotypes and omits some of them. V, J and clone size are taken as reported in that table, and D and trimming were inferred from the DNA itself. The sample carries 85,000 to 100,000 clones, around 80% recorded once. J was trimmed by 4 bases and V by 4 bases; bases with no gene match: 8. CDR1 and CDR2 (germline): LGHDT, YNNKEL (reference sequence). CDR3 size: 15 residues. The chain carries TRBV3-1 (or the pseudogene TRBV3-2) and TRBJ2-5; 8 bases are a match to TRBD2. The receptor's source is a man in his fifties or sixties who had recovered from COVID-19. Sample: peripheral blood. This CDR3 is CASSRGLADRETQYF. The DNA of the CDR3 is TGTGCCAGCAGCCGAGGACTAGCTGATAGAGAGACCCAGTACTTC.